This TCR beta chain derives from a study of blood T cell repertoires in COVID-19. The CDR3 length is 15 residues. In germline, CDR1 is SGDLS, CDR2 YYNGEE. The V gene end was trimmed by 3 bases and the J gene end by 4 bases; junction bases not matched to a gene: 6. In the study's own analysis: Amplification of reference gene primers provided the estimated nucleated cell counts. Measured with immunoSEQ multiplex PCR; TCRdb has only the in-frame clones, and not every one. Clone size and V and J calls were adopted from that table, with D and trimming inferred from the DNA. The table shows about 300,000 clones, with over 75% occurring only once.

This receptor was identified in a woman younger than 30 who had recovered from COVID-19. Sequencing input: PBMCs or T cells enriched from blood (not recorded which). The V call is TRBV9, the J call TRBJ2-1, with TRBD2 matching over 8 bases. CDR3 loop: CASSGIAGHYNEQFF. For the CDR3, the DNA is TGTGCCAGCAGCGGAATAGCGGGGCATTACAATGAGCAGTTCTTC.